Listed below are T cell receptor beta chains from one sample, sequenced in a study of cytomegalovirus exposure and HLA in healthy donors. Produced via immunoSEQ multiplex PCR; TCRdb's table is partial and in-frame only. The sample consists of 100,000 to 150,000 clones, about 11% of them appearing once. Sample: PBMCs. The receptors here all came from a woman aged 18-29 years in good health and CMV-seropositive. Both conserved end residues are part of each CDR3. The D gene is left open where the match is weak. The size of a clone is reported for some rows only, either as once, few or many, or as a class for expanded clones.

j_call d_call v_call clone_size cdr3_aa cdr3_nt
TRBJ1-1 TRBD1 TRBV7-3 - CASSPQGASTEAFF TGTGCCAGCAGCCCACAGGGGGCGAGCACTGAAGCTTTCTTT
TRBJ2-5 - TRBV7-3 few CASSLKAGEIQETQYF TGTGCCAGCAGCTTAAAGGCAGGGGAGATCCAAGAGACCCAGTACTTC
TRBJ1-1 TRBD1 TRBV28 - CASSLTPGTGGGTEAFF TGTGCCAGCAGTTTGACCCCCGGGACAGGGGGCGGCACTGAAGCTTTCTTT
TRBJ2-3 - TRBV1 few CTSSQDGTSGGWGADTQYF TGCACCAGCAGCCAAGATGGGACTAGCGGGGGCTGGGGCGCAGATACGCAGTATTTT
TRBJ2-2 - TRBV30 few CVTDPGSGELFF TGTGTCACCGACCCGGGGTCCGGGGAGCTGTTTTTT
TRBJ1-2 - TRBV2 - CASSEGIGVGYTF TGTGCCAGCAGTGAAGGGATCGGGGTCGGCTACACCTTC
TRBJ2-1 - TRBV7-3 few CASSGNSGGWSSYNEQFF TGTGCCAGCAGCGGAAATTCGGGGGGCTGGAGCTCCTACAATGAGCAGTTCTTC
TRBJ1-1 TRBD1 TRBV7-9 many CASSLEDRPGTEAFF TGTGCCAGCAGCTTAGAGGACAGGCCGGGCACTGAAGCTTTCTTT
TRBJ2-3 TRBD2 TRBV28 - CASSFGGRRGDTQYF TGTGCCAGCAGTTTCGGTGGGAGGCGGGGGGATACGCAGTATTTT
TRBJ2-1 TRBD2 TRBV28 few CAIQTGTSGRNEQFF TGTGCCATCCAAACCGGGACTAGCGGGAGAAATGAGCAGTTCTTC
TRBJ1-4 - TRBV15 - CATSTTGGRVGNEKLFF TGTGCCACCAGTACCACCGGGGGGCGCGTGGGGAATGAAAAACTGTTTTTT